Here is one T cell receptor (beta chain) with its context. Antigen unknown. The data stem from a study of cytomegalovirus exposure and HLA in healthy donors. Study conclusions and caveats: In a later analysis, specific HLA alleles were associated with 16,000 or so TCR beta sequences at a 0.05 false discovery rate.

This CDR3 spans 13 amino acids. V was shortened by 6 bases and J by 0 bases, with 6 bases between the two germline ends. The germline V gene has CDR1 MNHEY and CDR2 SVGAGI. The PCR used 60 Vbeta and 13 Jbeta primers. Authors' analysis steps: The count from a later analysis was tens of millions of unique TCR beta chains, around 11 million of them shared. Measured with immunoSEQ multiplex PCR; TCRdb has only the in-frame clones, and not every one. V and J calls and clone size are those listed in that table; D and trimming were worked out from the DNA. This table has about 150,000 clones, 84% appearing once.

The sequence came from a boy younger than 10 in good health and CMV-seronegative. Input material: PBMCs. The chain links TRBV6-5 to TRBJ1-5; tentative D call: TRBD1 (6 bases). CDR3 sequence: CASRDSSNQPQHF. The CDR3 coding sequence is TGTGCCAGCAGGGACAGTAGCAATCAGCCCCAGCATTTT.